A selection of T cell receptor beta chains follows, all from one sample in a study of shared clonotypes between healthy human individuals. Sequenced by immunoSEQ multiplex PCR; TCRdb stores in-frame clones only, minus some. Found here are about 2 million clones, approximately 95% of them singletons; the top ten hold more than 0.95%. Sequencing was carried out using naive CD8+ T cells sorted from blood. All receptors come from a man aged 18 to 30 in good health. The conserved cysteine and the conserved F or W are not part of the CDR3 here. The D gene is left open where the match is weak.

V: TRBV7-6
D: .
CDR3: ASSLTASYEQY

V: TRBV6-5
D: .
CDR3: ASSPRGGHGYT

V: TRBV2
D: .
CDR3: ASSAVVVGTDTQY

V: TRBV4-3
D: .
CDR3: ASSQESGSYEQY

V: TRBV11-2
D: TRBD2
CDR3: ASLGGGIQDEQF

V: TRBV6-1
D: .
CDR3: ASSEAWQDSFFGEQY

V: TRBV6-5
D: .
CDR3: ASSYSISAPGELF

V: TRBV30
D: TRBD2
CDR3: AWLTSAYNEQF

V: TRBV11-2
D: TRBD2
CDR3: ASSSWNPGRGAQETQY

V: TRBV7-8
D: .
CDR3: ASSWAGPEEQY

V: TRBV6-5
D: TRBD1
CDR3: ASSYGGTGDTEAF

V: TRBV11-2
D: .
CDR3: ASSLKGGVYEQY

V: TRBV6-5
D: TRBD2
CDR3: ASSRLAGDYNEQF

V: TRBV25-1
D: .
CDR3: ASSERQESSYNSPLH

V: TRBV4-3
D: TRBD2
CDR3: ASSQDLGLADEQY

V: TRBV7-9
D: .
CDR3: AVPSVGGYT

V: TRBV27
D: TRBD2
CDR3: ASSPGTSGSNEQF

V: TRBV28
D: .
CDR3: ASSFRIWSGNTIY

V: TRBV5-4
D: .
CDR3: ASSLMDIEGTIY

V: TRBV29-1
D: .
CDR3: SVDAEPGKSSLGETQY